Below are 14 T cell receptor beta chains sequenced from a single sample in a study of cytomegalovirus exposure and HLA in healthy donors. The PCR contained 60 Vbeta and 13 Jbeta primers. Data came from immunoSEQ multiplex PCR; TCRdb stores just in-frame clones and leaves some out. The sample yields about 140,000 clones, 76% seen once. Specimen: PBMCs. Every receptor here comes from a man between 35 and 55 years old in good health and CMV-seronegative.

The chain couples TRBV11-2 to TRBJ2-5, with D perhaps matching TRBD2 (6 bases). Trimming stripped 5 bases from V and 11 bases from J, with 15 bases between. CDR3 size: 12 residues. Per germline, CDR1 SGHAT and CDR2 FQNNGV. This CDR3 is CASSLPGLPQYF. CDR3 bases: TGTGCCAGCAGCCTGCCGGGACTTCCTCAGTACTTC.

This clone came up a few times. This sequence joins TRBV6-1 and TRBJ2-7; TRBD2 matches at 7 bases. The CDR3 has 14 residues. CDR1 is MNHNS and CDR2 is SASEGT in the germline V gene. The ends lost 4 bases at V and 5 bases at J; junction bases unmatched: 8. CDR3 sequence reads: CASSGGGRGNEQYF. The CDR3, as DNA: TGTGCCAGCAGTGGGGGAGGGAGGGGCAACGAGCAGTACTTC.

The rearrangement links TRBV28 to TRBJ2-5; 10 bases agree with TRBD1. Matching the DNA end better, TRBJ2-7 makes the J call doubtful. The germline gives CDR1 MDHEN, CDR2 SYDVKM. The CDR3 runs to 16 residues. The CDR3 reads CASSFPDRGLTYEQYF. The CDR3 nucleotides are TGTGCCAGCAGTTTCCCAGACAGGGGGCTAACCTACGAGCAGTACTTC.

The chain recombines TRBV6-4 with TRBJ1-5; no reliable D call. The CDR3 contains 13 residues. Germline CDR1 reads MRHNA; CDR2 reads SNTAGT. V was cut by 4 bases and J by 4 bases, with 8 bases left in between. The DNA of the CDR3 is TGTGCCAGCAGTGTGGGCCAAAATCAGCCCCAGCATTTT. Translating gives CASSVGQNQPQHF.

The gene calls are TRBV5-1 and TRBJ2-1; 9 bases align to TRBD1. In germline, CDR1 is SGHRS, CDR2 YFSETQ. J was trimmed by 10 bases and V by 7 bases; bases with no gene match: 12. The CDR3 has 14 amino acids. In DNA form, the CDR3 reads TGCGCCAGCCCTCGGGACAGGGTAAGTCGCGAGCAGTTCTTC. It specifies CASPRDRVSREQFF.

The rearrangement links TRBV6-6 to TRBJ1-6; D is possibly TRBD1 (5 bases). This CDR3 is built from 16 residues. From germline, CDR1 is MNHNY and CDR2 SVGAGI (reference sequence). V lost 7 bases to trimming and J lost 6 bases, with 19 bases between them. The CDR3 spells CASTGISPGGNSPLHF. The CDR3 DNA follows: TGTGCCAGCACCGGAATCTCCCCCGGGGGTAATTCACCCCTCCACTTT.

The V call is TRBV30, the J call TRBJ2-2; D may be TRBD1 (6 bases). CDR3 length equals 16 residues. V was clipped by 6 bases and J by 2 bases, with 19 bases between them. In germline, CDR1 is GTSNPN, CDR2 SVGIG (reference sequence). The CDR3 nucleotides read TGTGCCTGTATCCTTCAGGGGACGGGAAACACCGGGGAGCTGTTTTTT. It yields the protein CACILQGTGNTGELFF. The full variable domain, with the rest looked up from reference TRBV30 and TRBJ2-2, is SQTIHQWPATLVQPVGSPLSLECTVEGTSNPNLYWYRQAAGRGLQLLFYSVGIGQISSEVPQNLSASRPQDRQFILSSKKLLLSDSGFYLCACILQGTGNTGELFFGEGSRLTVL.

The chain links TRBV5-4 to TRBJ2-2, with D possibly being TRBD2 (5 bases). CDR1 and CDR2 (germline): SGHNT, YYREEE (reference sequence). Trimming removed 4 bases from V and 7 bases from J, with 11 bases in between. The CDR3 length is 13 residues. The CDR3: CASSAWGVGELFF. For the CDR3, the DNA is TGTGCCAGCAGCGCCTGGGGAGTCGGGGAGCTGTTTTTT.

The J gene is TRBJ2-2, the V gene TRBV19; 14 bases are a match to TRBD2. The J segment lost 6 bases and the V segment lost 7 bases, leaving 7 bases of the junction unmatched. CDR1 LNHDA and CDR2 SQIVND come from the germline V gene (reference sequence). This CDR3 spans 16 amino acids. Here the CDR3 reads CASNPGTSGRSGELFF. DNA of the CDR3: TGTGCCAGTAACCCTGGGACTAGCGGGAGATCCGGGGAGCTGTTTTTT.

This chain uses TRBV19 with TRBJ1-4; TRBD1 is a possible D gene (5 bases). The germline V gene encodes CDR1 LNHDA and CDR2 SQIVND (reference sequence). V lost 4 bases, J lost 8 bases, and 20 bases lay in between. The CDR3 totals 16 residues. The CDR3 loop reads CASSTQPTAGREKLFF. CDR3 in DNA: TGTGCCAGTAGTACCCAGCCGACAGCCGGTCGGGAAAAACTGTTTTTT.

J is TRBJ2-6 and V is TRBV15; maybe TRBD2 (5 bases). V lost 0 bases and J 0 bases, leaving 9 bases between the germline ends. The CDR3 spans 17 residues. The germline V gene encodes CDR1 LNHNV and CDR2 YYDKDF (reference sequence). CDR3 in DNA: TGTGCCACCAGCAGAGAAGGAAGCGGCTCTGGGGCCAACGTCCTGACTTTC. The encoded protein is CATSREGSGSGANVLTF.

The chain recombines TRBV15 with TRBJ1-1; no reliable D call. V lost 0 bases to trimming and J lost 0 bases, with 17 bases between them. The CDR3 totals 18 residues. Germline V lookup: CDR1 LNHNV, CDR2 YYDKDF (reference sequence). The CDR3 spells CATSRDPRRNILNTEAFF. CDR3 DNA sequence: TGTGCCACCAGCAGAGATCCACGGCGGAACATACTGAACACTGAAGCTTTCTTT.

This sequence joins TRBV5-1 and TRBJ2-1, with TRBD2 matching over 9 bases. In germline, CDR1 is SGHRS, CDR2 YFSETQ. This CDR3 spans 16 amino acids. Germline trimming cut 0 bases from V and 6 bases from J; bases unmatched to any gene: 7. The CDR3 loop is CASSLVLAGRTNEQFF. The CDR3 coding sequence is TGCGCCAGCAGCTTGGTTCTAGCGGGAAGGACCAATGAGCAGTTCTTC.

V and J are TRBV5-1 and TRBJ1-4; 8 bases agree with TRBD1. Looked up from germline, CDR1 is SGHRS and CDR2 is YFSETQ. The CDR3 loop spans 13 amino acids. The V gene end was trimmed by 4 bases and the J gene end by 8 bases; junction bases not matched to a gene: 4. The CDR3, as DNA: TGCGCCAGCAGCCCGGGACAGGCAGAAAAACTGTTTTTT. Protein: CASSPGQAEKLFF. The full variable domain, with the rest looked up from reference TRBV5-1 and TRBJ1-4, is KAGVTQTPRYLIKTRGQQVTLSCSPISGHRSVSWYQQTPGQGLQFLFEYFSETQRNKGNFPGRFSGRQFSNSRSEMNVSTLELGDSALYLCASSPGQAEKLFFGSGTQLSVL.